This T cell receptor (beta chain) was identified during a study of blood T cell repertoires in COVID-19 (dated by TCRdb to the early 2020s). For the wider study: Collaborator samples came from the United States, Italy and Spain and covered acute and convalescent phases of COVID-19. The prospective study material was composed of cDNA or gDNA derived from T cells, B-cell-depleted T cells, or PBMCs. Subjects who had been exposed to COVID-19, were actively infected with it, or had recovered from it provided the deeply sampled blood TCRbeta repertoires that made up the dataset. The repertoires were made available in a free public database intended to serve as a resource for research on the immune response to SARS-CoV-2. Samples were obtained from the ongoing ImmuneRACE study (first 160 participants) and from 1,254 subjects provided by 6 global collaborators. A de-identified subject ID, COVID-19 status, age in years and sex were almost always included in the sample metadata. Where available, HLA class I and class II types were taken from metadata supplied by the sample provider and were not determined by assay-based typing.

Broad study findings and their caveats: The quantity of clinical and demographic metadata differed by source and by participant and was supplied without curation.

Each collaborating institution followed its own protocols to collect whole blood in K2EDTA tubes. For TCRbeta analysis, collaborator samples were shipped as frozen whole blood, as isolated PBMCs, or as DNA extracted from either sample type. For CDR1 and CDR2, the germline V gene lists SGDLS and YYNGEE. Reading from cysteine to phenylalanine, the CDR3 counts 15 amino acids. The retained sequence is limited to the CDR3, 45 bases, with the frame set at the first base. V ends up 0 bases short and J 7 bases short, with an unmatched junction base count of 5. As regards this clone: Its antigen remains undetermined. No base quality information exists; no much larger clone differs at one position.

The immunoSEQ Assay, a bias-controlled multiplex PCR, was used to amplify TCRbeta CDR3 regions from genomic DNA. The paper's data handling went like this. Nucleated cell counts per sample were estimated from amplification of reference gene primers within the assay. To quantify the absolute abundance of each unique TCRbeta CDR3 rearrangement, sequence reads were collapsed and filtered. For each sample, productive Simpson clonality was calculated as the square root of Simpson's diversity index across productive rearrangements. Sourced from immuneACCESS, this table was stored by TCRdb with only in-frame sequences that have V and J called. A share of the clones is absent; for the studies checked, an unresolved V gene accounts for under half, and the remainder has no known explanation. The DNA gave D and trimming, while V, J and clone size come from that table. For this sample there are almost 100,000 clones; about 89% appear just once. The ten largest clones represent approximately 10% of the sample.

This clonotype originated in a man in his forties or fifties with acute or convalescent COVID-19. Material: peripheral blood. The sequence joins TRBV9 to TRBJ2-7, and 12 junctional nucleotides match TRBD1. CDR3 region: CASSVAGTGGDEQYF. DNA sequence: TGTGCCAGCAGCGTAGCCGGGACAGGGGGCGATGAGCAGTACTTC.